These 29 T cell receptor beta chains were all obtained from the same sample, sequenced in a study of Tregs in tolerant kidney transplant recipients. The assay was immunoSEQ multiplex PCR, and TCRdb's table has in-frame clones only and misses some. Of around 1,800 clones detected, roughly 49% appear once; the ten largest clones hold about 23%. Antigens of these TCRs are unknown. Sequences were obtained from Tregs from blood cultured with allogeneic cells. These receptors originate from a human donor in good health.

The genes are TRBV6-5 and TRBJ1-6; tentatively, D is TRBD1 (6 bases). The CDR3 is 15 residues long. The germline CDR1 and CDR2 sequences are MNHEY and SVGAGI. With 3 bases removed from V and 9 bases from J, the gap between germline ends came to 15 bases. The CDR3, as DNA: TGTGCCAGCAGTTATGGAGACAGGCTAAGTTCACCCCTCCACTTT. Translating it yields CASSYGDRLSSPLHF.

This chain connects TRBV7-2 to TRBJ2-5; D not resolved. Trimming pared 8 bases from V and 4 bases from J, leaving 2 bases between. CDR3 length: 9 residues. CDR1 SGHTA and CDR2 FQGNSA come from the germline V gene. This CDR3 is CASGETQYF. CDR3 DNA: TGTGCCAGCGGAGAGACCCAGTACTTC.

This chain links TRBV11-1 with TRBJ1-1; D is ambiguous. The CDR3 is 14 amino acids. Between the trimmed V and J ends, which lost 4 bases and 4 bases, there was a span of 13 bases. Germline CDR1 and CDR2: SGHAT and FQDESV (reference sequence). The CDR3 bases are TGTGCCAGCAGCTCCCCGGAGGGTTTCACTGAAGCTTTCTTT. It encodes CASSSPEGFTEAFF.

By share, this clone ranks as large. The chain joins TRBV10-3 to TRBJ2-3; a possible D gene is TRBD2 (5 bases). The V end was cut by 5 bases, the J end by 2 bases, with 8 bases between. CDR1 is ENHRY and CDR2 is SYGVKD in the germline V gene. This CDR3 has 13 amino acids. The DNA for the CDR3 is TGTGCCATCAGTTCGGGGAACACAGATACGCAGTATTTT. This codes for CAISSGNTDTQYF.

This chain joins TRBV7-2 and TRBJ1-3, with D maybe TRBD1 (5 bases). V was shortened by 10 bases and J by 2 bases, with 15 bases between the two germline ends. This CDR3 is built from 14 residues. The germline gives CDR1 SGHTA, CDR2 FQGNSA. CDR3 in amino acids: CATSLGTAGNTIYF. The CDR3, as DNA: TGTGCCACCAGTTTAGGGACGGCTGGAAACACCATATATTTT.

The rearrangement uses TRBV5-1 and TRBJ1-2, with 9 bases lining up with TRBD1. The trim removed 1 base at V and 4 bases at J, leaving 2 bases unmatched. Germline assignment: CDR1 SGHRS and CDR2 YFSETQ. This CDR3 comprises 14 residues. CDR3 protein: CASSLTGGVYGYTF. The CDR3 DNA reads as TGCGCCAGCAGCTTGACAGGGGGCGTCTATGGCTACACCTTC.

This chain links TRBV6-1 with TRBJ1-5, with TRBD1 matching 8 bases. V was pared by 8 bases and J by 4 bases, with 7 bases of the junction left unmatched. Germline V gene sequence: CDR1 MNHNS, CDR2 SASEGT. This CDR3 is built from 14 residues. The CDR3 reads CASGRTGLNQPQHF. The CDR3 bases are TGTGCCAGCGGAAGGACAGGGCTGAATCAGCCCCAGCATTTT.

This clone was picked up a small number of times. The genes are TRBV14 and TRBJ2-1; TRBD2 aligns across 14 bases. CDR3 length equals 16 residues. CDR1 and CDR2 from the germline V gene are SGHDN and FVKESK. V lost 4 bases, J lost 9 bases, and 8 bases stayed unmatched. Here the CDR3 reads CASSPPGTSGRGEQFF. CDR3 bases: TGTGCCAGCAGCCCACCCGGGACTAGCGGGAGAGGTGAGCAGTTCTTC.

The sample holds a few counts of this clone. The chain recombines TRBV19 with TRBJ1-1; the D is unclear. This CDR3 is 11 amino acids long. The V gene lost 7 bases and the J gene lost 5 bases, with 8 bases spanning the gap. Germline V gives CDR1 LNHDA, CDR2 SQIVND (reference sequence). The CDR3: CASKGWTEAFF. The CDR3 coding sequence is TGTGCCAGTAAAGGGTGGACTGAAGCTTTCTTT. Combining the CDR3 with reference TRBV19 and TRBJ1-1 gives the whole variable domain DGGITQSPKYLFRKEGQNVTLSCEQNLNHDAMYWYRQDPGQGLRLIYYSQIVNDFQKGDIAEGYSVSREKKESFPLTVTSAQKNPTAFYLCASKGWTEAFFGQGTRLTVV.

The rearrangement joins TRBV4-1 to TRBJ2-3; possible D gene TRBD1, 6 bases. The length of the CDR3 is 14 residues. Germline V gene lookup returns CDR1 MGHRA and CDR2 YSYEKL. Between the trimmed V and J ends, which lost 0 bases and 8 bases, there was a span of 12 bases. CDR3 amino acids: CASSQDQGLGTQYF. The CDR3 DNA follows: TGCGCCAGCAGCCAAGACCAGGGGCTGGGTACGCAGTATTTT.

Relative to its sample, this clone is medium-sized. The rearrangement joins TRBV18 to TRBJ1-1; 11 nucleotides align to TRBD1. The CDR3 totals 21 residues. The V and J ends lost 0 bases and 1 base, in that order; junction bases with no gene match: 16. Germline values: CDR1 KGHSH, CDR2 LQKENI. CDR3 bases: TGTGCCAGCTCACCACCATGGTCCGCCGGGACAGGGGGTAGCGGGAACACTGAAGCTTTCTTT. Protein product: CASSPPWSAGTGGSGNTEAFF.

This clone was recorded once. The CDR3 nucleotides read TGTGCCAGCAGCTTAAGTTTCGACAGGGCCTACGAGCAGTACTTC. It encodes CASSLSFDRAYEQYF. V usage is TRBV7-2 and J usage is TRBJ2-7; 7 bases agree with TRBD1. Germline V gene sequence: CDR1 SGHTA, CDR2 FQGNSA. V lost 2 bases and J lost 2; bases outside the gene matches: 6. The CDR3 loop spans 15 amino acids.

This clone was recorded a few times. The chain joins TRBV10-3 to TRBJ1-5; D call uncertain. This CDR3 has 15 amino acids. With 2 bases removed from V and 1 base from J, the gap between germline ends came to 9 bases. CDR1 and CDR2 from the germline V gene are ENHRY and SYGVKD. CDR3 DNA: TGTGCCATCAGTGAGGGTCACATGAGCAATCAGCCCCAGCATTTT. It codes for CAISEGHMSNQPQHF.

The rearrangement links TRBV2 to TRBJ1-1; tentative D call: TRBD1 (5 bases). Germline assignment: CDR1 SNHLY and CDR2 FYNNEI. The CDR3 consists of 14 residues. The V gene lost 0 bases and the J gene lost 3 bases, with 8 bases spanning the gap. CDR3 loop: CASSEAGEYTEAFF. CDR3 DNA: TGTGCCAGCAGTGAAGCGGGGGAATACACTGAAGCTTTCTTT. Supplemented by reference TRBV2 and TRBJ1-1, the full variable domain reads EPEVTQTPSHQVTQMGQEVILRCVPISNHLYFYWYRQILGQKVEFLVSFYNNEISEKSEIFDDQFSVERPDGSNFTLKIRSTKLEDSAMYFCASSEAGEYTEAFFGQGTRLTVV.

The chain links TRBV18 to TRBJ2-1; 12 bases align to TRBD2. The V segment lost 4 bases and the J segment 6 bases; nucleotides outside the gene matches: 4. CDR1 and CDR2 from the germline V gene are KGHSH and LQKENI. The CDR3 sequence is 15 residues long. Written as DNA, the CDR3 is TGTGCCAGCTCACGGGGACTAGCGGGTTTCAATGAGCAGTTCTTC. Protein: CASSRGLAGFNEQFF. Variable domain in full (rest from reference TRBV18 and TRBJ2-1): NAGVMQNPRHLVRRRGQEARLRCSPMKGHSHVYWYRQLPEEGLKFMVYLQKENIIDESGMPKERFSAEFPKEGPSILRIQQVVRGDSAAYFCASSRGLAGFNEQFFGPGTRLTVL.

The table lists this clone with a few counts. The genes are TRBV30 and TRBJ2-1, with TRBD2 matching 10 bases. This CDR3 is 15 amino acids long. Germline V gene lookup returns CDR1 GTSNPN and CDR2 SVGIG (reference sequence). Losses at the gene ends were 3 bases for V and 4 bases for J; bases not matched to a gene: 6. CDR3 coding DNA: TGTGCCTGGAGCCGGGGACTAGCGAGTTACAATGAGCAGTTCTTC. This sequence encodes CAWSRGLASYNEQFF.

This clone counts as medium-sized (0.01 to 0.1%). This chain connects TRBV12-5 to TRBJ1-5; 8 bases map to TRBD1. The CDR3 loop spans 19 amino acids. Germline assignment: CDR1 LGHNT and CDR2 FRNRAP. V was pared by 5 bases and J by 0 bases, with 15 bases of the junction left unmatched. CDR3 nucleotide sequence: TGTGCTAGTGGTCTCGGCAGGGGGCCTTTATTTTCTAGCAATCAGCCCCAGCATTTT. It is translated as CASGLGRGPLFSSNQPQHF.

This clone is classed as medium-sized. This sequence joins TRBV5-1 and TRBJ1-1; no definite D call. V lost 0 bases and J lost 11, with 8 bases in between. The germline gives CDR1 SGHRS, CDR2 YFSETQ. There are 11 residues in the CDR3. CDR3 DNA sequence: TGCGCCAGCAGCTTGGGCCCCCTGGCTTTCTTT. Its protein is CASSLGPLAFF.

The V call is TRBV5-1, the J call TRBJ2-3, with a tentative D call TRBD1 (6 bases). This CDR3 contains 13 residues. Germline V gives CDR1 SGHRS, CDR2 YFSETQ. Trimming shortened V by 4 bases and J by 4 bases, and 10 bases separated the two germline ends. The CDR3 region is CASSHEGADTQYF. The CDR3 DNA reads as TGCGCCAGCAGCCATGAGGGGGCAGATACGCAGTATTTT.

This chain joins TRBV6-5 and TRBJ1-5; D ambiguous. This CDR3 is built from 11 residues. Germline values: CDR1 MNHEY, CDR2 SVGAGI. Between the trimmed V and J ends, which lost 7 bases and 3 bases, there was a span of 4 bases. Written as DNA, the CDR3 is TGTGCCAGCATGTTCAATCAGCCCCAGCATTTT. Its translation: CASMFNQPQHF.

The rearrangement joins TRBV7-9 to TRBJ2-3, with D unclear. The germline gives CDR1 SEHNR, CDR2 FQNEAQ (reference sequence). The CDR3 is made up of 15 amino acids. V lost 4 bases and J lost 6, with 17 bases in between. The CDR3, as DNA: TGTGCCAGCAGCTCTAAACTCCCCGGGCGGGATACGCAGTATTTT. It encodes CASSSKLPGRDTQYF.

With regard to this clone: This may arise from a read error, as a much more abundant clone is one base away. V usage is TRBV4-1 and J usage is TRBJ1-1, with D perhaps TRBD1 (5 bases). The germline V gene encodes CDR1 MGHRA and CDR2 YSYEKL. V lost 2 bases, J lost 7 bases, and 17 bases lay in between. CDR3 length: 15 residues. Here the CDR3 DNA reads TGCGCCAGCAGCCAAACCCTGGGCAGGGAGAATGAAGCTTTCTTT. Translated, it gives CASSQTLGRENEAFF.

This clone has only a few counts. The chain has TRBV9 and TRBJ2-3, with D tentatively TRBD2 (5 bases). CDR3 size: 15 residues. The V end lost 0 bases, the J end lost 4 bases, and 12 bases lay between the germline ends. Germline CDR1 is SGDLS and CDR2 is YYNGEE. DNA for the CDR3: TGTGCCAGCAGCGTAGTTGGGAGTGTAGCAGATACGCAGTATTTT. Translated, it gives CASSVVGSVADTQYF.

This clone was seen once. The V and J genes are TRBV13 and TRBJ1-3; D gene unclear. Trimming cost V 5 bases and J 0 bases, with 8 bases left between them. The length of the CDR3 is 14 residues. Looked up from germline, CDR1 is PRHDT and CDR2 is FYEKMQ (reference sequence). The CDR3 spells CASSPMGSGNTIYF. CDR3 nucleotide sequence: TGTGCCAGCAGCCCCATGGGCTCTGGAAACACCATATATTTT.

V gene TRBV4-3 combines with J gene TRBJ2-4; the match to TRBD1 covers 11 bases. Germline trimming cut 4 bases from V and 6 bases from J; bases unmatched to any gene: 2. CDR3 length equals 14 residues. Germline CDR1 LGHNA, CDR2 YSLEER. For the CDR3, the DNA is TGCGCCAGCAGCCGAGGGACAGGGGGAAACATTCAGTACTTC. This encodes CASSRGTGGNIQYF.

By its share, this clone is medium-sized. This rearrangement joins TRBV5-4 to TRBJ2-7, with D possibly matching TRBD2 (6 bases). The V gene lost 4 bases and the J gene lost 3 bases, with 23 bases spanning the gap. Germline V gives CDR1 SGHNT, CDR2 YYREEE (reference sequence). The CDR3 runs 17 residues. This chain's CDR3 is CASSQSPGLHLGYEQYF. The CDR3 nucleotides read TGTGCCAGCAGCCAAAGTCCGGGACTGCACTTGGGCTACGAGCAGTACTTC. The full variable domain, in which reference TRBV5-4 and TRBJ2-7 provide the parts outside the CDR3, is ETGVTQSPTHLIKTRGQQVTLRCSSQSGHNTVSWYQQALGQGPQFIFQYYREEENGRGNFPPRFSGLQFPNYSSELNVNALELDDSALYLCASSQSPGLHLGYEQYFGPGTRLTVT.

This chain joins TRBV5-5 and TRBJ1-2; TRBD1 matches at 8 bases. This CDR3 spans 15 amino acids. CDR1 and CDR2 (germline): SGHKS, YYEKEE (reference sequence). V lost 4 bases, J lost 0 bases, and 5 bases stayed unmatched. The CDR3 nucleotides read TGTGCCAGCAGCCCACAGGGGGGTACTAACTATGGCTACACCTTC. This encodes CASSPQGGTNYGYTF.

The chain joins TRBV11-2 to TRBJ1-1; 9 bases align to TRBD1. The junction had 13 bases not matched to a gene; V was cut back by 4 bases and J by 10 bases. Germline values: CDR1 SGHAT, CDR2 FQNNGV. This CDR3 contains 15 residues. DNA for the CDR3: TGTGCCAGCAGCTCTTCCCGGACAGGGGTTAGTAGAGCTTTCTTT. Protein sequence: CASSSSRTGVSRAFF.

V usage is TRBV6-8 and J usage is TRBJ1-3; D unresolved. Per the germline V gene, CDR1 is MNHGY and CDR2 is SAAAGT. V gave up 5 bases and J gave up 0 bases, with 5 bases separating them. CDR3 length: 13 residues. The DNA for the CDR3 is TGTGCCAGCAGTCGGATCTCTGGAAACACCATATATTTT. Translating it yields CASSRISGNTIYF.